The next 13 T cell receptor beta chains were all read from a single sample in a study of cytomegalovirus exposure and HLA in healthy donors. The PCR made use of 60 Vbeta and 13 Jbeta primers. TCRdb's table, derived via immunoSEQ multiplex PCR, lists solely in-frame clones and lacks some. The data show under 200,000 clones, around 78% seen once. Sequencing used PBMCs. The origin of the receptors is a woman in her thirties in good health and CMV-seropositive.

The CDR3 coding sequence is TGTGCCAGCAGCCCGAAACAGATCTCTGGAAACACCATATATTTT. Amino acid sequence: CASSPKQISGNTIYF. This chain connects TRBV14 to TRBJ1-3; D not resolved. This CDR3 comprises 15 residues. V was clipped by 4 bases and J by 0 bases, with 10 bases between them. Germline V gene data show CDR1 as SGHDN and CDR2 as FVKESK.

This CDR3 is CSVESGWKNEQFF. The CDR3 nucleotides read TGCAGCGTTGAATCAGGGTGGAAAAATGAGCAGTTCTTC. This chain links TRBV29-1 with TRBJ2-1, with D possibly TRBD1 on 5 matching bases. Trimming took off 2 bases at V and 7 bases at J, with 12 bases between the two ends. Germline V CDR1 and CDR2: SQVTM, ANQGSEA. The CDR3 has 13 residues.

The V call is TRBV9, the J call TRBJ1-5; 8 bases agree with TRBD1. Germline V gene lookup returns CDR1 SGDLS and CDR2 YYNGEE. The V and J ends lost 4 bases and 7 bases, in that order; junction bases with no gene match: 7. The CDR3 runs 14 residues. Here the CDR3 reads CASSSNRGGQPQHF. CDR3 in DNA: TGTGCCAGCAGCTCAAACAGGGGGGGACAGCCCCAGCATTTT.

V and J are TRBV5-8 and TRBJ1-1; D is unclear. Germline V lookup: CDR1 SGHTS, CDR2 YDEGEE. The V end lost 4 bases, the J end lost 5 bases, and 21 bases lay between the germline ends. This CDR3 has 16 amino acids. The CDR3 spells CASSPRIRRGRTEAFF. For the CDR3, the DNA is TGTGCCAGCAGCCCCCGGATTCGAAGAGGGAGGACTGAAGCTTTCTTT.

The genes are TRBV5-1 and TRBJ2-5; D is uncertain. From germline, CDR1 is SGHRS and CDR2 YFSETQ. Trimming took 2 bases from V and 5 from J, leaving 16 bases between them. The CDR3 contains 15 residues. Here the CDR3 reads CASSFLTPSDETQYF. Here the CDR3 DNA reads TGCGCCAGCAGCTTCCTGACACCCTCCGATGAGACCCAGTACTTC.

The chain uses TRBV9 and TRBJ1-1; 9 positions agree with TRBD1. CDR3 length: 15 residues. CDR1 and CDR2 from the germline V gene are SGDLS and YYNGEE. The V gene end was trimmed by 3 bases and the J gene end by 1 base; junction bases not matched to a gene: 4. The CDR3 is CASSADRGGNTEAFF. The CDR3 DNA follows: TGTGCCAGCAGCGCGGACAGGGGAGGGAACACTGAAGCTTTCTTT.

This chain joins TRBV7-9 and TRBJ1-2; 7 bases align to TRBD1. V lost 5 bases to trimming and J lost 3 bases; unmatched junction nucleotides: 6. Germline V gives CDR1 SEHNR, CDR2 FQNEAQ (reference sequence). There are 14 residues in the CDR3. The CDR3 DNA follows: TGTGCCAGCAGCGCCGTTACAGGGGACTATGGCTACACCTTC. Its protein is CASSAVTGDYGYTF.

This chain joins TRBV14 and TRBJ2-1, with TRBD2 matching over 8 bases. The germline V gene encodes CDR1 SGHDN and CDR2 FVKESK. The CDR3 totals 17 residues. Unmatched junction bases numbered 9, after V lost 0 bases and J lost 5 bases. The CDR3 protein is CASSQDLGLAGNNEQFF. Here the CDR3 DNA reads TGTGCCAGCAGCCAAGACCTAGGACTAGCCGGAAACAATGAGCAGTTCTTC.

The CDR3 region has the DNA TGTGCTGTCGTTCTCCGGGACAGGGCCACAGATACGCAGTATTTT. Translating it yields CAVVLRDRATDTQYF. The chain has TRBV30 and TRBJ2-3; 9 bases are shared with TRBD1. The CDR3 consists of 15 residues. The V gene's germline CDR1 is GTSNPN and CDR2 SVGIG (reference sequence). Combining the CDR3 with reference TRBV30 and TRBJ2-3 gives the whole variable domain SQTIHQWPATLVQPVGSPLSLECTVEGTSNPNLYWYRQAAGRGLQLLFYSVGIGQISSEVPQNLSASRPQDRQFILSSKKLLLSDSGFYLCAVVLRDRATDTQYFGPGTRLTVL.

The chain has TRBV5-4 and TRBJ2-3; TRBD2 matches at 14 bases. The CDR3 length is 15 residues. The V segment lost 4 bases and the J segment 6 bases; nucleotides outside the gene matches: 4. CDR1 and CDR2 from the germline V gene are SGHNT and YYREEE (reference sequence). CDR3 region: CASSGTSGSRDTQYF. The CDR3 DNA reads TGTGCCAGCAGCGGGACTAGCGGGAGTAGGGATACGCAGTATTTT. Together with reference TRBV5-4 and TRBJ2-3, the CDR3 gives the full variable domain: ETGVTQSPTHLIKTRGQQVTLRCSSQSGHNTVSWYQQALGQGPQFIFQYYREEENGRGNFPPRFSGLQFPNYSSELNVNALELDDSALYLCASSGTSGSRDTQYFGPGTRLTVL.

This sequence joins TRBV10-3 and TRBJ1-5, with unresolved D. The CDR3 totals 14 residues. The V end lost 3 bases, the J end lost 0 bases, and 6 bases lay between the germline ends. Germline V gene sequence: CDR1 ENHRY, CDR2 SYGVKD. In nucleotides, the CDR3 is TGTGCCATCAGTGAACAAATTAGCAATCAGCCCCAGCATTTT. It yields the protein CAISEQISNQPQHF.

The V gene is TRBV27, the J gene TRBJ1-2, with D perhaps matching TRBD1 (5 bases). Trimming pared 2 bases from V and 2 bases from J, leaving 12 bases between. Germline assignment: CDR1 MNHEY and CDR2 SMNVEV (reference sequence). The CDR3 is made up of 15 amino acids. CDR3 bases: TGTGCCAGCAGTTTACAGGGTCAAGGGAACTATGGCTACACCTTC. The encoded protein is CASSLQGQGNYGYTF.

The rearrangement joins TRBV6-6 to TRBJ2-2, with TRBD1 identical over 10 bases. Germline lookup yields CDR1 MNHNY and CDR2 SVGAGI (reference sequence). V gave up 5 bases and J gave up 7 bases; unmatched junction bases: 4. This CDR3 has 14 amino acids. CDR3 in DNA: TGTGCCAGCAGTGGGGACAGGGGCATCGGGGAGCTGTTTTTT. Protein product: CASSGDRGIGELFF.